The TCR beta chain described here comes from a study of identical twins. TCRdb processed the 5' RACE reads anew with MiXCR; each CDR3 protein has one entry. The repertoire holds hundreds of thousands of distinct CDR3 sequences, with 21% as singletons. General study points: Cord blood beta clonotypes present at high abundance carried fewer insertions; no such pattern appeared in memory repertoires. Conclusions leaned on cross-sectional statistical analysis and did not track the same donors over time.

The CDR3 sequence is 15 residues long. Germline CDR1 reads GTSNPN; CDR2 reads SVGIG (reference sequence). Trimming removed 2 bases at V and 2 bases at J, with 10 bases between. Remarks on this clonotype: Antigen unknown.

The data were also submitted as part of a second study, on T cells expressing NK-cell markers. Turning to that study: Serological testing identified seven of the eight sequenced donors as HCMV-seropositive and one as seronegative. In a group of roughly 6 donors, dominant NKG2C+ clonotypes represented about 1.0-7.5% of CD8+ T cells.

The chain links TRBV30 to TRBJ2-6; no firm D call. Sequencing used PBMCs. The source is a young woman in good health. This CDR3 reads CAWSLWVAGANVLTF. Written as DNA, the CDR3 is TGTGCCTGGAGTCTGTGGGTCGCTGGGGCCAACGTCCTGACTTTC.